This T cell receptor beta chain was sequenced during a study of blood T cell repertoires in COVID-19 (dated by TCRdb to 2020 to 2021). At the level of the whole study: Collaborator samples came from the United States, Italy and Spain and covered acute and convalescent phases of COVID-19. Nearly every sample came with metadata listing a de-identified subject ID, COVID-19 status, age in years and sex. The samples were drawn from the first 160 participants of the ongoing ImmuneRACE study and from over 950 subjects provided by 6 global collaborators. The material from the prospective study consisted of cDNA or gDNA derived from T cells, B-cell-depleted T cells, or PBMCs. The dataset comprised deeply sampled blood TCRbeta repertoires from subjects exposed to, actively infected with, or recovered from COVID-19. A freely available public database, intended as a resource for researchers studying the immune response to SARS-CoV-2, is where the repertoires were released. Where HLA class I and class II types were available, the types were taken from metadata supplied by the sample provider, not from assay-based typing. General findings and caveats noted by the study authors: How much clinical and demographic metadata was included differed by source and by participant, and the metadata was provided uncurated.

Per the germline V gene, SGDLS is the CDR1 and YYNGEE is the CDR2. The CDR3 holds 14 amino acids from the cysteine to the phenylalanine. CDR3 DNA only is kept here, 42 bases in frame from base 1. V and J are truncated by 3 bases and 4 bases respectively, leaving an intervening sequence of 11 bases. Comments on this clone: The antigen this receptor binds is unknown. Per-base qualities were not stored, and no clone one base away is much larger.

At one collaborating source in Seattle, patients were enrolled during active infection and were followed longitudinally through the course of disease. The collaborating institutions used their own protocols to collect whole blood in K2EDTA tubes. For TCRbeta analysis, collaborators shipped samples in one of three forms: frozen whole blood, isolated PBMCs, or DNA extracted from either of those sample types. The immunoSEQ Assay, a bias-controlled multiplex PCR, was used to amplify TCRbeta CDR3 regions from genomic DNA. As for the authors' bioinformatics: The number of nucleated cells in each sample was estimated by amplification of reference gene primers within the assay. To quantify the absolute abundance of each unique TCRbeta CDR3 rearrangement, sequence reads were collapsed and filtered. For each sample, productive Simpson clonality was calculated as the square root of Simpson's diversity index across productive rearrangements. TCRdb carries this immuneACCESS record with in-frame sequences only. Its versions omit some clonotypes, under half of them owing to an unresolved V gene in the studies checked, with the rest unexplained. The V and J calls and clone size were taken over from that table, and D and trimming were inferred from the DNA. This sample comprises roughly 230,000 clones, around 85% of them detected only once. Roughly 5.3% of the sample rests with the top ten.

Specimen: peripheral blood. The rearrangement joined TRBV9 to TRBJ1-3; no confident D gene assignment can be made. This clonotype was sampled from a man in his fifties or sixties with COVID-19, enrolled during active disease. The nucleotide sequence is TGTGCCAGCAGCGCGAACTCCGCCGGAAACACCATATATTTT. Its translation reads: CASSANSAGNTIYF.